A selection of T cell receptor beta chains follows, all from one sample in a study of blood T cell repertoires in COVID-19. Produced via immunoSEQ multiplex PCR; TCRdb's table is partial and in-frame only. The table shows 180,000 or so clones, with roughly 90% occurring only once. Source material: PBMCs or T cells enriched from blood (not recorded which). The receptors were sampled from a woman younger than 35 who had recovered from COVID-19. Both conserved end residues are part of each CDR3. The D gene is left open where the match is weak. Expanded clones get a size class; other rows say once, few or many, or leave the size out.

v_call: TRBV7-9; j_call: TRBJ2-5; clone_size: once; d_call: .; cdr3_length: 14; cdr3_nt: TGTGCCAGCAGCTTAGGTACTAGCTACGAGACCCAGTACTTC; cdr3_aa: CASSLGTSYETQYF
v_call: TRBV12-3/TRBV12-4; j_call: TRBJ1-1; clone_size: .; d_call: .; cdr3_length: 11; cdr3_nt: TGTGCCTCAGCGGGGACCACTGAAGCTTTCTTT; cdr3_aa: CASAGTTEAFF
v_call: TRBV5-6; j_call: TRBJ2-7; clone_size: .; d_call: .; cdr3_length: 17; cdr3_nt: TGTGCCAGCAGCCACTTGGGTTTAGCGAAGAGCTCCTACGAGCAGTACTTC; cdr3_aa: CASSHLGLAKSSYEQYF
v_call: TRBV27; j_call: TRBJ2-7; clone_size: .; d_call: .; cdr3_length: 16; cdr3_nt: TGTGCCAGCAGTTTATCACGGACAGCGACCTCCTACGAGCAGTACTTC; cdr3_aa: CASSLSRTATSYEQYF
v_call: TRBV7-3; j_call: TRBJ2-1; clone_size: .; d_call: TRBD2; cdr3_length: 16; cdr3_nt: TGTGCCAGCAGCGCCTCGGGGCGGGAGAAGGTCAATGAGCAGTTCTTC; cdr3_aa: CASSASGREKVNEQFF
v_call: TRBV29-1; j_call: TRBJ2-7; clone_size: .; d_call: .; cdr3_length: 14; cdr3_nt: TGCAGCGTTGAAGGCCCAGGGAACCAATACGAGCAGTACTTC; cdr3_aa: CSVEGPGNQYEQYF
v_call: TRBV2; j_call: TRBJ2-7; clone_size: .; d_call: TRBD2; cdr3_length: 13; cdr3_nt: TGTGCCAGCACCTTGGTAAGCGGGGAGGAGCAGTACTTC; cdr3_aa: CASTLVSGEEQYF
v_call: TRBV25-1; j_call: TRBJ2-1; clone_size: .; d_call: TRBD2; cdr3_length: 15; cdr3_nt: TGTGCCAGCAGTGGGGGACTAGCGAGGTACAATGAGCAGTTCTTC; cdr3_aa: CASSGGLARYNEQFF
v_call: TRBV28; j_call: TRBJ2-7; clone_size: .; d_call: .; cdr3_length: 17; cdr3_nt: TGTGCCAGCAGGGTCAACAGGGTACTTGGGGAGACTAACGAGCAGTACTTC; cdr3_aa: CASRVNRVLGETNEQYF
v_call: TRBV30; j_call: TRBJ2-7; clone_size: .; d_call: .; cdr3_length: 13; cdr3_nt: TGTGCCGGCCGGGAAGGGCATGGCTACGAGCAGTACTTC; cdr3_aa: CAGREGHGYEQYF
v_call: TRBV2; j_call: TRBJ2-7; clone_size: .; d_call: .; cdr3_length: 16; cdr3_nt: TGTGCCAGCAGTGAAGCGCTTCAGGGCTTCCTAGGGGAGCAGTACTTC; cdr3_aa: CASSEALQGFLGEQYF
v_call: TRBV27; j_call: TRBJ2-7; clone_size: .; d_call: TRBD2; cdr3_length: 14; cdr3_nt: TGTGCCAGCAGTCTATCGGGGGGATCCTACGAGCAGTACTTC; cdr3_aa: CASSLSGGSYEQYF
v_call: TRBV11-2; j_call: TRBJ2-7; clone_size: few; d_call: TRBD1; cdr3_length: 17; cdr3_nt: TGTGCCAGCAGCTTAGGTGTGAATGGTTGGCAGGGGGAAGAGCAGTACTTC; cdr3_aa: CASSLGVNGWQGEEQYF
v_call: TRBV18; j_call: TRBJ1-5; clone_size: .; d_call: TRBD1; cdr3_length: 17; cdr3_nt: TGTGCCAGCTCACCAGAACGAGAGACAGGGTCTCGTCGGCCCCAGCATTTT; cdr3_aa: CASSPERETGSRRPQHF
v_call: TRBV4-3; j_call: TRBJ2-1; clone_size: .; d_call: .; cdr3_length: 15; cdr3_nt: TGCGCCAGCAGCCATGGACAGCTGACCTACAATGAGCAGTTCTTC; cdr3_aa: CASSHGQLTYNEQFF
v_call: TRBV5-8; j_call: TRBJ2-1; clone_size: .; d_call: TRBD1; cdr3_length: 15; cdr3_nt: TGTGCCAGCAGCTTGTCTCGGGACAGGGTTCACCGGCAGTTCTTC; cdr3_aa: CASSLSRDRVHRQFF
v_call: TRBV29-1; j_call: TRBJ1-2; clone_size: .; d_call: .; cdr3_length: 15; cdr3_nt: TGCAGCGTCGACTACTTCGGGACGGGGGTTTGGGGCTACACCTTC; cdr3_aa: CSVDYFGTGVWGYTF
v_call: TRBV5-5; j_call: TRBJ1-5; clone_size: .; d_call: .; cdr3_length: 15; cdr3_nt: TGTGCCAGCAGCTTGGTATCAGGGCCCGATCAGCCCCAGCATTTT; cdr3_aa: CASSLVSGPDQPQHF
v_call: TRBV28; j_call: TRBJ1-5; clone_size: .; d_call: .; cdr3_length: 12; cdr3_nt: TGTGCCAGCAGTTCAGGATGGCAGCCCCAGCATTTT; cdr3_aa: CASSSGWQPQHF
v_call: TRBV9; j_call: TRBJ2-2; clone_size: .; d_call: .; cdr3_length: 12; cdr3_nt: TGTGCCAGCAGCGTAGGAGGGCGGGAGCTGTTTTTT; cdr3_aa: CASSVGGRELFF
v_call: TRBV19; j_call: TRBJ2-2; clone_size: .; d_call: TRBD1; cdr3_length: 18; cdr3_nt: TGTGCCAGTAGTACTCGGGGGACAGGGGGCCAGAACACCGGGGAGCTGTTTTTT; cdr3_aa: CASSTRGTGGQNTGELFF
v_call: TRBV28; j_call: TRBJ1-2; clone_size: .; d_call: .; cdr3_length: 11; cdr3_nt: TGTGCCAGCAGTGGAACAGGGGGCTACACCTTC; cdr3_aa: CASSGTGGYTF